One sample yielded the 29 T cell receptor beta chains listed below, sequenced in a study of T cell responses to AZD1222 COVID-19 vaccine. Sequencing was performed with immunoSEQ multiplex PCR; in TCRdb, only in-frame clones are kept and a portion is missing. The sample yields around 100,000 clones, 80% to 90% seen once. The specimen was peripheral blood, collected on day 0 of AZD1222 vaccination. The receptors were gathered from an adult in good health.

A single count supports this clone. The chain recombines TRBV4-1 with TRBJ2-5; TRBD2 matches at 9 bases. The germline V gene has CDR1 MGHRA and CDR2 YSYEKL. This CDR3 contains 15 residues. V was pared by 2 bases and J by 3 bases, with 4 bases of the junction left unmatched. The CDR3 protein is CASSQPAGGKETQYF. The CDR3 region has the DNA TGCGCCAGCAGCCAACCAGCGGGGGGAAAAGAGACCCAGTACTTC.

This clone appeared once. In DNA, the CDR3 is TGTGCCAGCAGCTTACCCCCCGACAGGGCCCTTAGTACGCAGTATTTT. It yields the protein CASSLPPDRALSTQYF. The chain is built from TRBV11-2 and TRBJ2-3; 7 bases are shared with TRBD1. CDR1 is SGHAT, CDR2 FQNNGV, per germline. J gave up 8 bases and V 2 bases, and 13 bases lay outside the gene matches. The CDR3 runs to 16 residues.

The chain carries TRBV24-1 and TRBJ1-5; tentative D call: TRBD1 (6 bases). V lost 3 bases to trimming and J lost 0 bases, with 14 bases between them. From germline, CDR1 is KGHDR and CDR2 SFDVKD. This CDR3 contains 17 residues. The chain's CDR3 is CATSDQKGHPSNQPQHF. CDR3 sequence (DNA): TGTGCCACCAGTGATCAAAAGGGACACCCTAGCAATCAGCCCCAGCATTTT.

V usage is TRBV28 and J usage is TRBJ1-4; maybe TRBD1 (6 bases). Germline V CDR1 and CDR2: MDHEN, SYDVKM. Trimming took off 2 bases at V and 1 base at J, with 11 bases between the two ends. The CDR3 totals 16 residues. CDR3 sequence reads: CASSLEGVLTNEKLFF. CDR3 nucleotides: TGTGCCAGCAGTTTAGAGGGGGTATTAACTAATGAAAAACTGTTTTTT. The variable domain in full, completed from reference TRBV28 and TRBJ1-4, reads DVKVTQSSRYLVKRTGEKVFLECVQDMDHENMFWYRQDPGLGLRLIYFSYDVKMKEKGDIPEGYSVSREKKERFSLILESASTNQTSMYLCASSLEGVLTNEKLFFGSGTQLSVL.

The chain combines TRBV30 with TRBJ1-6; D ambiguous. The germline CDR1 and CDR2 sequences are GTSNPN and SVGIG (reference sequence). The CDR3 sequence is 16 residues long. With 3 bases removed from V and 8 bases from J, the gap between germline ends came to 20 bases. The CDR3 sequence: CAWSYHGPPLDSPLHF. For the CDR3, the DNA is TGTGCCTGGAGCTACCACGGGCCCCCATTGGATTCACCCCTCCACTTT.

The CDR3 nucleotides are TGTGCCAGCAGACTGACAGTGAACACTGAAGCTTTCTTT. It encodes CASRLTVNTEAFF. The chain combines TRBV12-3 or TRBV12-4 with TRBJ1-1, with D possibly matching TRBD1 (5 bases). This CDR3 has 13 amino acids. Trimming pared 6 bases from V and 0 bases from J, leaving 8 bases between.

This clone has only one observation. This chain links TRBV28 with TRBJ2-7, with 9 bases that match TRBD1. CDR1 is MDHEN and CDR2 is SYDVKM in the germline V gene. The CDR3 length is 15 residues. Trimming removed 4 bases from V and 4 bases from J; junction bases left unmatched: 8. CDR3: CASSSIQGTGYEQYF. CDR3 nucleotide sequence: TGTGCCAGCAGTTCAATCCAGGGGACAGGGTACGAGCAGTACTTC.

Written as DNA, the CDR3 is TGTGCCAGCAGCTACCTGGGGGGCAGGGACTACGAGCAGTACTTC. Amino acid sequence: CASSYLGGRDYEQYF. The chain has TRBV5-4 and TRBJ2-7, with D possibly being TRBD1 or TRBD2 (6 bases each). V lost 3 bases, J lost 3 bases, and 16 bases lay in between. The length of the CDR3 is 15 residues. The germline V gene has CDR1 SGHNT and CDR2 YYREEE (reference sequence).

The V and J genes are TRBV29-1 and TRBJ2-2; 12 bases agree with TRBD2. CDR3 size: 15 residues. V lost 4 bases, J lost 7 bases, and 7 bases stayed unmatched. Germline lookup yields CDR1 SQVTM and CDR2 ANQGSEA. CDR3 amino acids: CSVVLAGGPSGELFF. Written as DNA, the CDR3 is TGCAGCGTTGTTCTAGCGGGAGGGCCAAGCGGGGAGCTGTTTTTT.

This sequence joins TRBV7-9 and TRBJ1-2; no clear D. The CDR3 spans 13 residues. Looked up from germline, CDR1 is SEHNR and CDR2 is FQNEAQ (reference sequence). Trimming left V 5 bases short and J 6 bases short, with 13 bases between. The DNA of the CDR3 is TGTGCCAGCAGCGTATCGGGAGGGCATGGCTACACCTTC. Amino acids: CASSVSGGHGYTF.

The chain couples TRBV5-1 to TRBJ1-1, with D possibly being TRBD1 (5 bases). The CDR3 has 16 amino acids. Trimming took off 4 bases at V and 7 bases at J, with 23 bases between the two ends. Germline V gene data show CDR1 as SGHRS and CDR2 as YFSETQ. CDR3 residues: CASSPPDGPRRGEAFF. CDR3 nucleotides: TGCGCCAGCAGCCCCCCCGACGGGCCTCGGAGGGGTGAAGCTTTCTTT.

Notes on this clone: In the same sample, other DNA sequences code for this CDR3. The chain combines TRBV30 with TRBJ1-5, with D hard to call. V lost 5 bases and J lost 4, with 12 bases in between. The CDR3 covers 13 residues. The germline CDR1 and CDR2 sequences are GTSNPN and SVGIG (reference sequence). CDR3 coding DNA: TGTGCCTGGTCCAGAGGGTCAAATCAGCCCCAGCATTTT. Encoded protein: CAWSRGSNQPQHF. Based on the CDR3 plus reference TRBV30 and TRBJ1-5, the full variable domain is SQTIHQWPATLVQPVGSPLSLECTVEGTSNPNLYWYRQAAGRGLQLLFYSVGIGQISSEVPQNLSASRPQDRQFILSSKKLLLSDSGFYLCAWSRGSNQPQHFGDGTRLSIL.

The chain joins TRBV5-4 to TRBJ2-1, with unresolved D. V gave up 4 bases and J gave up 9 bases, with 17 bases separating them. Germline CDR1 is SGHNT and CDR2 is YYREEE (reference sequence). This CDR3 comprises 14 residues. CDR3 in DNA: TGTGCCAGCAGCCAGATGGGGTGGAAGGGTGAGCAGTTCTTC. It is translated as CASSQMGWKGEQFF.

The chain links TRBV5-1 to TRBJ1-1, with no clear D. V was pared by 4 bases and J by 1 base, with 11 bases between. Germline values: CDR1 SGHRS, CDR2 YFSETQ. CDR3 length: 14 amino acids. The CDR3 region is CASSRWDRNTEAFF. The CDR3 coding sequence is TGCGCCAGCAGCAGGTGGGATAGGAACACTGAAGCTTTCTTT.

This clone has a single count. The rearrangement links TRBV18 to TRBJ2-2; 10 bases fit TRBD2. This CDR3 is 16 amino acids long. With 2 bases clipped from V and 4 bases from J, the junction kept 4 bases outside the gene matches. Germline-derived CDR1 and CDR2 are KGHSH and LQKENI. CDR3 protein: CASSPVLAGATGELFF. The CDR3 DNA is TGTGCCAGCTCACCAGTCCTAGCGGGAGCCACCGGGGAGCTGTTTTTT.

The CDR3 nucleotides are TGTGCCAGCAGCGGCGGGGGCGGCACTGAAGCTTTCTTT. Translation: CASSGGGGTEAFF. J is TRBJ1-1 and V is TRBV27, with D maybe TRBD1 (6 bases). Germline V lookup: CDR1 MNHEY, CDR2 SMNVEV (reference sequence). The CDR3 consists of 13 residues. V was trimmed by 6 bases and J by 4 bases, leaving 12 bases between them.

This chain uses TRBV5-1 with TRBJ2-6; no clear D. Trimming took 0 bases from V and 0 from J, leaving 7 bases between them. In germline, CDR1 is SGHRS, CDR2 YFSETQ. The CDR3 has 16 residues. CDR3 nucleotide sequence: TGCGCCAGCAGCTTGGGTCCCAGCTCTGGGGCCAACGTCCTGACTTTC. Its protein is CASSLGPSSGANVLTF.

CDR3 loop: CASRRTVNTGELFF. CDR3 sequence (DNA): TGTGCCAGCAGGAGGACAGTAAACACCGGGGAGCTGTTTTTT. The gene calls are TRBV6-5 and TRBJ2-2, with a possible D match to TRBD1 (6 bases). This CDR3 spans 14 amino acids. Deletions cut 6 bases from V and 2 bases from J, with 10 bases between. The germline V gene encodes CDR1 MNHEY and CDR2 SVGAGI.

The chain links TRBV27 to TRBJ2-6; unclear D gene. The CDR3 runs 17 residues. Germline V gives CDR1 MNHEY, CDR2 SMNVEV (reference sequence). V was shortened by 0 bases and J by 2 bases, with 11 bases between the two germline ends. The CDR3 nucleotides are TGTGCCAGCAGTTTATCGATTAGTGTACCTGGGGCCAACGTCCTGACTTTC. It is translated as CASSLSISVPGANVLTF.

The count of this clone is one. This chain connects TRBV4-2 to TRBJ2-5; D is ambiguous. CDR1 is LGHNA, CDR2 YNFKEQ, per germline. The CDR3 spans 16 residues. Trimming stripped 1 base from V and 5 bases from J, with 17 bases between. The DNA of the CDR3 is TGTGCCAGCAGCCAAGGAATCTGGGTGGATCGCGAGACCCAGTACTTC. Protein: CASSQGIWVDRETQYF.

CDR3: CASTNGGELFF. The CDR3 DNA follows: TGTGCCAGCACTAACGGGGGGGAGCTGTTTTTT. J is TRBJ2-2 and V is TRBV6-5; no firm D call. The germline CDR1 and CDR2 sequences are MNHEY and SVGAGI. This CDR3 comprises 11 residues. Trimming cost V 7 bases and J 8 bases, with 8 bases left between them.

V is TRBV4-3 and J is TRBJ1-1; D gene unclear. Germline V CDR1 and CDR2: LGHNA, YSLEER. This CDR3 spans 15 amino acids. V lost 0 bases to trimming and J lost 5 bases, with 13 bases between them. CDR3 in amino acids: CASSQDWEIETEAFF. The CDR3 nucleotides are TGCGCCAGCAGCCAAGATTGGGAAATAGAAACTGAAGCTTTCTTT.

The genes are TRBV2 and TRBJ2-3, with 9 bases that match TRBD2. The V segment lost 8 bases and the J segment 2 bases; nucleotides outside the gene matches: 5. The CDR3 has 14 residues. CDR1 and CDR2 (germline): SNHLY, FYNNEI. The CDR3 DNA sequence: TGTGCCAGCGGGAGACTAGCGGACACAGATACGCAGTATTTT. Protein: CASGRLADTDTQYF.

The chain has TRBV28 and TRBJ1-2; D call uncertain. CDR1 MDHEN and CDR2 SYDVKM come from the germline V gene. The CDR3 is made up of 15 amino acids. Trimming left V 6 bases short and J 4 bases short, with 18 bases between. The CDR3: CASSSQLASLYGYTF. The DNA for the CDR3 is TGTGCCAGCAGCTCACAATTAGCTAGCCTCTATGGCTACACCTTC.

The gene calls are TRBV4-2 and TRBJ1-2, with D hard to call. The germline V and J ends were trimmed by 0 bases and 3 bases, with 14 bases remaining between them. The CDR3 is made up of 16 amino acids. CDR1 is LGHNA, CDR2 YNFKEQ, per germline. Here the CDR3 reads CASSQEGVGEYYGYTF. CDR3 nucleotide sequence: TGTGCCAGCAGCCAAGAAGGTGTTGGGGAATACTATGGCTACACCTTC.

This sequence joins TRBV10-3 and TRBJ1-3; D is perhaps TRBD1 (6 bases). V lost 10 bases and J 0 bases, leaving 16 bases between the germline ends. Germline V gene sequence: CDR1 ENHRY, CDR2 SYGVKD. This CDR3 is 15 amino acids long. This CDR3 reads CATSGGPSSGNTIYF. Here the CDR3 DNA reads TGTGCCACCAGCGGGGGGCCCAGCTCTGGAAACACCATATATTTT.

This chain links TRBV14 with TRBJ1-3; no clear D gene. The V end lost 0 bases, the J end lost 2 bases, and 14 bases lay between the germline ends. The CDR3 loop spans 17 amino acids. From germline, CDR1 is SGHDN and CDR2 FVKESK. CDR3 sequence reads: CASSQDLGQIAGNTIYF. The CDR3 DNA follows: TGTGCCAGCAGCCAAGATCTGGGCCAAATAGCTGGAAACACCATATATTTT.

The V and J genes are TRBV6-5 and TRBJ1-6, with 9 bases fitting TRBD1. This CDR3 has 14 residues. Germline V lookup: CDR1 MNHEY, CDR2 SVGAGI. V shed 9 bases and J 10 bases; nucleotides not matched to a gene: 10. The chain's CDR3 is CASSRDREKSPLHF. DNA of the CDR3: TGTGCCAGTAGCCGGGACAGGGAAAAATCACCCCTCCACTTT.

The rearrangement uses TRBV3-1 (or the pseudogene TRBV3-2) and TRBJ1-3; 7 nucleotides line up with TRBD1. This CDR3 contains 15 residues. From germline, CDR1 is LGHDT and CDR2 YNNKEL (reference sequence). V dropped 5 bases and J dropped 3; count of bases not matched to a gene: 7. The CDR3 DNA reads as TGTGCCAGCAGCTCACAGGGGTTCGTTGGAAACACCATATATTTT. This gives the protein CASSSQGFVGNTIYF.